The 26 T cell receptor beta chains below all came from one sample that was sequenced in a study of beta chain features in type 1 diabetes. TCRB transcripts that were expressed got sequenced, as all of the isolated RNA had been reverse transcribed. Assay: immunoSEQ multiplex PCR; the TCRdb copy retains only in-frame clones and omits some. The sample has hundreds of thousands of clones; 13% are singletons. Their target antigens are unknown. Broader study findings: Moderate but significant shortening of TCRB CDR3s was recorded in all four CD4+ subsets from Type 1 diabetes patients.

The sequenced sample was naive CD4+ T cells from blood. The receptors were gathered from a man younger than 35 with type 1 diabetes.

This clone was detected only a few times. CDR3 loop: CAQGISGNTIYF. CDR3 nucleotides: TGTGCCCAAGGGATATCTGGAAACACCATATATTTT. V gene TRBV30 combines with J gene TRBJ1-3; D uncertain. This CDR3 has 12 amino acids. Germline loops: CDR1 GTSNPN, CDR2 SVGIG (reference sequence). V lost 8 bases, J lost 1 base, and 9 bases lay in between.

This clone showed up just a few times. Distinct nucleotide sequences in the sample also encode this CDR3. DNA of the CDR3: TGCAGTGCTTCCAAAGATACGCAGTATTTT. Its translation: CSASKDTQYF. V is TRBV20-1 and J is TRBJ2-3; D gene ambiguous. The V end lost 5 bases, the J end lost 5 bases, and 5 bases lay between the germline ends. There are 10 residues in the CDR3. The germline CDR1 and CDR2 sequences are DFQATT and SNEGSKA (reference sequence).

In its sample, this clone was seen once. The junction and the germline gene differ at one end; a read error may be behind it. This chain joins TRBV6-1 and TRBJ2-7; perhaps TRBD1 as D (6 bases). In germline, CDR1 is MNHNS, CDR2 SASEGT. The CDR3 runs to 15 residues. The CDR3 nucleotides are TGTTCCAGCCGCTCCTTTAGTCAGGGGCTCTACGAGCAGTACTTC. It translates to CSSRSFSQGLYEQYF.

The sample holds a few counts of this clone. V usage is TRBV5-6 and J usage is TRBJ2-5; unclear D gene. Per germline, CDR1 SGHDT and CDR2 YYEEEE. The CDR3 length is 15 residues. With 1 base removed from V and 0 bases from J, the gap between germline ends came to 10 bases. CDR3 in amino acids: CASSLSPSYQETQYF. CDR3 coding DNA: TGTGCCAGCAGCTTGAGTCCTTCGTACCAAGAGACCCAGTACTTC.

The chain couples TRBV7-2 to TRBJ1-4, with a tentative D call TRBD1 (5 bases). The CDR3 has 15 amino acids. Trimming left V 1 base short and J 8 bases short, with 14 bases between. Germline CDR1 and CDR2: SGHTA and FQGNSA. CDR3 region: CASSLGGSSIEKLFF. In DNA, the CDR3 is TGTGCCAGCAGCTTAGGGGGGTCCTCAATCGAAAAACTGTTTTTT.

This clone was observed a handful of times. The genes are TRBV30 and TRBJ2-1, with D uncertain. The germline V and J ends were trimmed by 5 bases and 5 bases, with 25 bases remaining between them. This CDR3 contains 17 residues. Germline-derived CDR1 and CDR2 are GTSNPN and SVGIG (reference sequence). The CDR3 is CAWGKPELRSPHNEQFF. DNA of the CDR3: TGTGCCTGGGGCAAGCCGGAATTAAGGTCCCCCCACAATGAGCAGTTCTTC.

With respect to this clone: A read error may produce the germline difference seen at one junction end. This chain uses TRBV18 with TRBJ1-2; 9 positions agree with TRBD1. Germline V gene data show CDR1 as KGHSH and CDR2 as LQKENI. The CDR3 covers 14 residues. This CDR3 reads CASSSPGQGFGYTF. CDR3 nucleotides: TGTGCCAGCTCATCACCGGGACAGGGTTTTGGCTACACCTTC.

This clone was counted between two and nine times. The chain recombines TRBV30 with TRBJ1-1, with TRBD1 matching over 7 bases. The length of the CDR3 is 14 residues. In germline, CDR1 is GTSNPN, CDR2 SVGIG (reference sequence). V shed 1 base and J 2 bases; nucleotides not matched to a gene: 4. CDR3 nucleotide sequence: TGTGCCTGGAGTGGACAGGGACGAAACACTGAAGCTTTCTTT. It specifies CAWSGQGRNTEAFF. Filled out from reference TRBV30 and TRBJ1-1, the complete variable domain reads SQTIHQWPATLVQPVGSPLSLECTVEGTSNPNLYWYRQAAGRGLQLLFYSVGIGQISSEVPQNLSASRPQDRQFILSSKKLLLSDSGFYLCAWSGQGRNTEAFFGQGTRLTVV.

The J gene is TRBJ1-6, the V gene TRBV18; D not certain. V lost 3 bases to trimming and J lost 8 bases, with 5 bases between them. The germline V gene encodes CDR1 KGHSH and CDR2 LQKENI. CDR3 length equals 12 residues. The chain's CDR3 is CASSPGHSPLHF. The CDR3 DNA reads TGTGCCAGCTCACCCGGGCATTCACCCCTCCACTTT. Based on the CDR3 plus reference TRBV18 and TRBJ1-6, the full variable domain is NAGVMQNPRHLVRRRGQEARLRCSPMKGHSHVYWYRQLPEEGLKFMVYLQKENIIDESGMPKERFSAEFPKEGPSILRIQQVVRGDSAAYFCASSPGHSPLHFGNGTRLTVT.

This clone was counted a few times. The chain has TRBV4-1 and TRBJ1-6; D remains ambiguous. CDR1 MGHRA and CDR2 YSYEKL come from the germline V gene. Trimming took off 1 base at V and 5 bases at J, with 12 bases between the two ends. The CDR3 spans 16 residues. CDR3 amino acids: CASSQVEAADNSPLHF. CDR3 coding DNA: TGCGCCAGCAGCCAAGTAGAGGCCGCCGATAATTCACCCCTCCACTTT.

The rearrangement links TRBV27 to TRBJ1-2, with a tentative D call TRBD1 (6 bases). The CDR3 is 14 residues long. CDR1 and CDR2 (germline): MNHEY, SMNVEV (reference sequence). Trimming took off 6 bases at V and 8 bases at J, with 19 bases between the two ends. The CDR3 bases are TGTGCCAGCAGGACGGGGGCAATTAGAGGAGGCTACACCTTC. This codes for CASRTGAIRGGYTF.

The rearrangement uses TRBV9 and TRBJ2-5; D is unresolved. Per the germline V gene, CDR1 is SGDLS and CDR2 is YYNGEE. The CDR3 is 13 amino acids. Trimming cost V 4 bases and J 1 base, with 8 bases left between them. CDR3 bases: TGTGCCAGCAGCCCGGGCGTCCAAGAGACCCAGTACTTC. It encodes CASSPGVQETQYF.

This clone has more than one count but fewer than ten. V is TRBV7-9 and J is TRBJ2-5; D unclear. Trimming cost V 4 bases and J 2 bases, with 11 bases left between them. The CDR3 consists of 14 residues. Per germline, CDR1 SEHNR and CDR2 FQNEAQ (reference sequence). The CDR3 bases are TGTGCCAGCAGCTCCCGCCAGGCTCAAGAGACCCAGTACTTC. This translates into CASSSRQAQETQYF.

This chain links TRBV7-9 with TRBJ1-2, with D unresolved. Trimming pared 2 bases from V and 0 bases from J, leaving 10 bases between. Germline lookup yields CDR1 SEHNR and CDR2 FQNEAQ (reference sequence). This CDR3 has 15 amino acids. CDR3 loop: CASSLSNSANYGYTF. CDR3 in DNA: TGTGCCAGCAGCTTATCGAACAGCGCTAACTATGGCTACACCTTC.

This clone was detected only a few times. V usage is TRBV30 and J usage is TRBJ1-2, with a weak D call TRBD1 (5 bases). Germline V gives CDR1 GTSNPN, CDR2 SVGIG (reference sequence). Trimming pared 0 bases from V and 0 bases from J, leaving 14 bases between. The CDR3 spans 16 residues. CDR3 sequence reads: CAWSVRSGLANYGYTF. The CDR3, as DNA: TGTGCCTGGAGTGTACGATCAGGGTTAGCTAACTATGGCTACACCTTC.

The CDR3 DNA sequence: TGTGCCATCAGTCCAGCGGGGCTCAACAATGAGCAGTTCTTC. Residues: CAISPAGLNNEQFF. This chain joins TRBV10-3 and TRBJ2-1, with 7 bases lining up with TRBD2. The CDR3 has 14 amino acids. The germline gives CDR1 ENHRY, CDR2 SYGVKD. The V and J ends lost 5 bases and 5 bases, in that order; junction bases with no gene match: 6.

V usage is TRBV11-1 and J usage is TRBJ2-7; 7 bases are a match to TRBD1. V lost 4 bases to trimming and J lost 4 bases; unmatched junction nucleotides: 10. This CDR3 is 15 amino acids long. CDR1 is SGHAT, CDR2 FQDESV, per germline (reference sequence). CDR3 nucleotides: TGTGCCAGCAGCTCTCCCGGGACAGCTAAGTACGAGCAGTACTTC. Protein product: CASSSPGTAKYEQYF. The full variable domain, completed using reference TRBV11-1 and TRBJ2-7, is EAEVAQSPRYKITEKSQAVAFWCDPISGHATLYWYRQILGQGPELLVQFQDESVVDDSQLPKDRFSAERLKGVDSTLKIQPAELGDSAMYLCASSSPGTAKYEQYFGPGTRLTVT.

The chain links TRBV18 to TRBJ2-7; D unresolved. From germline, CDR1 is KGHSH and CDR2 LQKENI. CDR3 length: 13 residues. V was cut by 6 bases and J by 3 bases, with 12 bases left in between. The CDR3 sequence is CASSPTAFYEQYF. The CDR3 coding sequence is TGTGCCAGCTCCCCGACCGCATTCTACGAGCAGTACTTC. The full variable domain, completed using reference TRBV18 and TRBJ2-7, is NAGVMQNPRHLVRRRGQEARLRCSPMKGHSHVYWYRQLPEEGLKFMVYLQKENIIDESGMPKERFSAEFPKEGPSILRIQQVVRGDSAAYFCASSPTAFYEQYFGPGTRLTVT.

There are a few counts of this clone. This specimen includes other DNA sequences encoding the same CDR3. The J gene is TRBJ1-2, the V gene TRBV25-1; unclear D gene. This CDR3 is built from 13 residues. V was cut by 1 base and J by 5 bases, with 8 bases left in between. The germline gives CDR1 MGHDK, CDR2 SYGVNS. CDR3 residues: CASSESGGYGYTF. The DNA of the CDR3 is TGTGCCAGCAGTGAATCGGGAGGGTATGGCTACACCTTC.

In regard to this clone: Other DNA sequences in this specimen translate into the identical CDR3. The rearrangement uses TRBV20-1 and TRBJ2-1; no clear D gene. Germline CDR1 reads DFQATT; CDR2 reads SNEGSKA (reference sequence). The CDR3 runs to 10 residues. With 4 bases removed from V and 5 bases from J, the gap between germline ends came to 3 bases. The CDR3 protein is CSATDNEQFF. The CDR3 nucleotides read TGCAGTGCTACCGACAATGAGCAGTTCTTC.

The chain carries TRBV29-1 and TRBJ2-3; no reliable D call. The germline V gene encodes CDR1 SQVTM and CDR2 ANQGSEA. The CDR3 is made up of 10 amino acids. Trimming took off 3 bases at V and 3 bases at J, with 1 base between the two ends. This CDR3 reads CSVETDTQYF. CDR3 DNA sequence: TGCAGCGTTGAGACAGATACGCAGTATTTT.

The sample holds a few counts of this clone. CDR3 DNA sequence: TGTGCCAGCAGTGGACCAATTAGCAATCAGCCCCAGCATTTT. It translates to CASSGPISNQPQHF. The chain has TRBV2 and TRBJ1-5; D not resolved. The CDR3 consists of 14 residues. Trimming pared 4 bases from V and 0 bases from J, leaving 7 bases between. Germline CDR1 is SNHLY and CDR2 is FYNNEI.

The chain is built from TRBV5-1 and TRBJ2-1; D uncertain. Trimming removed 0 bases from V and 2 bases from J, with 9 bases in between. The CDR3 runs 15 residues. In germline, CDR1 is SGHRS, CDR2 YFSETQ. This chain's CDR3 is CASSLVEPTYNEQFF. The CDR3 nucleotides are TGCGCCAGCAGCTTGGTGGAGCCCACCTACAATGAGCAGTTCTTC. The full variable domain, with the rest looked up from reference TRBV5-1 and TRBJ2-1, is KAGVTQTPRYLIKTRGQQVTLSCSPISGHRSVSWYQQTPGQGLQFLFEYFSETQRNKGNFPGRFSGRQFSNSRSEMNVSTLELGDSALYLCASSLVEPTYNEQFFGPGTRLTVL.

This clone was seen more than once but under ten times. This sequence joins TRBV21-1 and TRBJ2-7; the DNA was not compared with TRBD1, the D call given in the table. TRBV21-1 is a pseudogene locus. The CDR3 contains 17 residues. CDR3 DNA: TGTGCCAGCAGCAAAGCCGGTATACGCAGGGCTGGCCACGAGCAGTACTTC. It yields the protein CASSKAGIRRAGHEQYF.

The chain carries TRBV5-4 and TRBJ2-7; 7 bases agree with TRBD1. CDR3 length equals 15 residues. Germline V gene lookup returns CDR1 SGHNT and CDR2 YYREEE (reference sequence). Trimming took 4 bases from V and 3 from J; bases not matched to a gene: 10. CDR3 sequence reads: CASSPTGASGYEQYF. The CDR3 DNA is TGTGCCAGCAGCCCCACAGGGGCCTCAGGCTACGAGCAGTACTTC.

This clone was picked up a small number of times. The chain uses TRBV18 and TRBJ2-7, with a possible D match to TRBD2 (7 bases). Deletions cut 1 base from V and 5 bases from J, with 15 bases between. CDR1 and CDR2 (germline): KGHSH, LQKENI. The CDR3 consists of 15 residues. CDR3 loop: CASSPRAGATHEQYF. In DNA, the CDR3 is TGTGCCAGCTCACCACGGGCGGGGGCCACCCACGAGCAGTACTTC.